This TCR beta chain was recorded in a study of cytomegalovirus exposure and HLA in healthy donors. Regarding the study as a whole: What a later analysis reportedly showed was that an Asian-associated ancestry cluster had fewer N-insertions than the roughly 670-donor mean. Earlier analysis looked at TCR beta V segments, and most were productive about 87% or about 30% of the time. By HLA locus, TCR association rates varied in a later analysis, with DRB1 showing the most and HLA-C the fewest. For presence/absence analyses, sequencing depth was assumed to be roughly uniform across donors.

Germline CDR1 reads SGHAT; CDR2 reads FQNNGV. The ends were cut back, 2 bases at V and 5 bases at J, with 10 bases in the middle. The CDR3 sequence is 14 residues long. On this clone: What it binds is not known.

Vbeta (60) and Jbeta (13) primers were used in the PCR. Produced via immunoSEQ multiplex PCR; TCRdb's table is partial and in-frame only. The sample carries approximately 140,000 clones, 70% to 85% recorded once. The sequence came from a boy aged 2-9 years in good health and CMV-seronegative. The sequenced sample consisted of PBMCs. V usage is TRBV11-2 and J usage is TRBJ1-5, with a tentative D call TRBD1 (6 bases). CDR3 residues: CASSLSGQHQPQHF. In DNA form, the CDR3 reads TGTGCCAGCAGCTTATCGGGACAACATCAGCCCCAGCATTTT. Filled out from reference TRBV11-2 and TRBJ1-5, the complete variable domain reads EAGVAQSPRYKIIEKRQSVAFWCNPISGHATLYWYQQILGQGPKLLIQFQNNGVVDDSQLPKDRFSAERLKGVDSTLKIQPAKLEDSAVYLCASSLSGQHQPQHFGDGTRLSIL.